This TCR beta chain comes out of a study of regulatory T cells in long-lasting Graves disease. The wider study: Freshly diagnosed Graves' patients had used antithyroid drugs for under 3 months.

Indicated time point: newly diagnosed GD, antithyroid drugs for less than 3 months. Scientists built the TCR library using RNA that was extracted from PBMCs. Staff took about 9.8 milliliters of peripheral blood and put it into EDTA tubes. V lost 2 bases to trimming and J lost 0 bases, with 8 bases between them. The CDR3 is made up of 15 amino acids. The V gene's germline CDR1 is MNHEY and CDR2 SVGEGT. This clonotype was seen a handful of times. Arm-PCR of CDR3 regions with iRepertoire HTBI primers generated TCR beta libraries. Via MiXCR, TCRdb re-called the multiplex PCR reads, giving one row per CDR3 protein. The sample lists about 430,000 distinct CDR3 sequences; approximately 15% were seen once. The same sample was also used in a study of T cells in Graves' hyperthyroidism and ophthalmopathy. This second report adds: An initial round of RT-PCR targeting the TCR CDR3 relied on the HTBI primer set. Among thyroid clonotypes expanded above 0.001, most also appeared in blood.

The sequencing here drew on peripheral blood mononuclear cells (PBMCs), taken at new diagnosis, from a patient treated with antithyroid drugs. The chain recombines TRBV6-2 or TRBV6-3 with TRBJ1-5; D call uncertain. The receptor's source is a woman aged 40 to 49 with Graves disease. For the CDR3, the DNA is TGTGCCAGCAGTTACGTTTTAGATAGCAATCAGCCCCAGCATTTT. Its protein is CASSYVLDSNQPQHF.